Below, 18 T cell receptor beta chains from the same sample are listed, as sequenced in a study of blood T cell repertoires in COVID-19. TCRdb keeps only in-frame clones here, not all; method: immunoSEQ multiplex PCR. In the table there are 300,000 to 350,000 clones, about 91% of which are singletons. The sample comprised peripheral blood. Receptors were obtained from a woman under 40 with COVID-19, enrolled during active disease.

The chain combines TRBV7-9 with TRBJ2-1, with 10 bases identical to TRBD2. This CDR3 is 15 amino acids long. Per the germline V gene, CDR1 is SEHNR and CDR2 is FQNEAQ (reference sequence). V was clipped by 0 bases and J by 9 bases; unmatched bases: 5. The CDR3 protein is CASSLALAGALEQFF. Here the CDR3 DNA reads TGTGCCAGCAGCTTAGCGCTAGCGGGGGCACTTGAGCAGTTCTTC.

The genes are TRBV30 and TRBJ2-7; D is perhaps TRBD1 (5 bases). CDR1 and CDR2 from the germline V gene are GTSNPN and SVGIG (reference sequence). There are 13 residues in the CDR3. The CDR3 nucleotides read TGTGCTTTCTTCGACAGACTTTCTTACGAGCAGTACTTC. This codes for CAFFDRLSYEQYF. Looking up the rest from reference TRBV30 and TRBJ2-7 gives the full variable domain: SQTIHQWPATLVQPVGSPLSLECTVEGTSNPNLYWYRQAAGRGLQLLFYSVGIGQISSEVPQNLSASRPQDRQFILSSKKLLLSDSGFYLCAFFDRLSYEQYFGPGTRLTVT.

The chain recombines TRBV24-1 with TRBJ2-2, with D possibly matching TRBD2 (5 bases). V lost 3 bases and J lost 4, with 11 bases in between. CDR1 and CDR2 from the germline V gene are KGHDR and SFDVKD. There are 15 residues in the CDR3. DNA of the CDR3: TGTGCCACCAGTGATCCGCGAGGGCGCACCGGGGAGCTGTTTTTT. Protein: CATSDPRGRTGELFF.

The chain links TRBV2 to TRBJ2-3; D is perhaps TRBD2 (7 bases). Germline V CDR1 and CDR2: SNHLY, FYNNEI. The ends were cut back, 4 bases at V and 5 bases at J, with 16 bases in the middle. The CDR3 covers 15 residues. Written as DNA, the CDR3 is TGTGCCAGCAGTGCGTTGGCGGGGGCGGTAGATACGCAGTATTTT. This translates into CASSALAGAVDTQYF. The full variable domain, completed using reference TRBV2 and TRBJ2-3, is EPEVTQTPSHQVTQMGQEVILRCVPISNHLYFYWYRQILGQKVEFLVSFYNNEISEKSEIFDDQFSVERPDGSNFTLKIRSTKLEDSAMYFCASSALAGAVDTQYFGPGTRLTVL.

The chain uses TRBV15 and TRBJ2-1; 9 nucleotides agree with TRBD2. The V gene end was trimmed by 4 bases and the J gene end by 4 bases; junction bases not matched to a gene: 11. The V gene's germline CDR1 is LNHNV and CDR2 YYDKDF (reference sequence). The CDR3 sequence is 17 residues long. This chain's CDR3 is CATSIYGRGLAYNEQFF. The DNA for the CDR3 is TGTGCCACCAGCATCTACGGCCGAGGACTAGCGTACAATGAGCAGTTCTTC. The whole variable domain, remainder taken from reference TRBV15 and TRBJ2-1, is DAMVIQNPRYQVTQFGKPVTLSCSQTLNHNVMYWYQQKSSQAPKLLFHYYDKDFNNEADTPDNFQSRRPNTSFCFLDIRSPGLGDTAMYLCATSIYGRGLAYNEQFFGPGTRLTVL.

Comment on this clone: Other DNA sequences in the same sample also yield this CDR3. The V gene is TRBV7-9, the J gene TRBJ1-2; tentatively, D is TRBD1 (5 bases). Trimming stripped 5 bases from V and 2 bases from J, with 6 bases between. Per germline, CDR1 SEHNR and CDR2 FQNEAQ (reference sequence). This CDR3 is 12 amino acids long. CDR3 DNA sequence: TGTGCCAGCAGCCCAGGGAACTATGGCTACACCTTC. It specifies CASSPGNYGYTF.

The V call is TRBV4-3, the J call TRBJ1-4; the D gene is possibly TRBD1 (5 bases). Germline CDR1 and CDR2: LGHNA and YSLEER. This CDR3 is 15 amino acids long. V was cut by 1 base and J by 5 bases, with 11 bases left in between. CDR3 sequence: CASSQGQTPNEKLFF. The CDR3 nucleotides are TGCGCCAGCAGCCAAGGACAGACCCCGAATGAAAAACTGTTTTTT.

CDR3 nucleotide sequence: TGTGCCAGCAGTTTCGGACAGGGGCCCGGGGAGCTGTTTTTT. It translates to CASSFGQGPGELFF. The chain uses TRBV6-5 and TRBJ2-2; TRBD1 matches at 9 bases. CDR3 length equals 14 residues. The trim removed 4 bases at V and 6 bases at J, leaving 3 bases unmatched. Germline V lookup: CDR1 MNHEY, CDR2 SVGAGI.

The gene calls are TRBV7-2 and TRBJ2-2, with D possibly matching TRBD2 (6 bases). The CDR3 sequence is 16 residues long. V lost 6 bases to trimming and J lost 0 bases, with 14 bases between them. CDR1 SGHTA and CDR2 FQGNSA come from the germline V gene. The CDR3 region is CASSLGWTTNTGELFF. Here the CDR3 DNA reads TGTGCCAGCAGTTTGGGGTGGACTACGAACACCGGGGAGCTGTTTTTT.

The rearrangement uses TRBV2 and TRBJ1-3; no clear D. The CDR3 is 12 residues long. The germline V gene has CDR1 SNHLY and CDR2 FYNNEI. V lost 5 bases and J 2 bases, leaving 4 bases between the germline ends. CDR3 DNA: TGTGCCAGCAGTAGAGCTGGAAACACCATATATTTT. It codes for CASSRAGNTIYF.

The gene calls are TRBV11-3 and TRBJ2-1; D is unresolved. The CDR3 loop spans 14 amino acids. V lost 4 bases and J lost 9, with 16 bases in between. The germline V gene encodes CDR1 SGHNT and CDR2 YENEEA. The CDR3 here is CASSSQRSHGEQFF. The CDR3 nucleotides are TGTGCCAGCAGCTCCCAAAGATCCCACGGTGAGCAGTTCTTC.

This rearrangement joins TRBV6-5 to TRBJ2-2; D perhaps matches TRBD2 (7 bases). V was clipped by 7 bases and J by 8 bases, with 17 bases between them. Germline V gene sequence: CDR1 MNHEY, CDR2 SVGAGI. This CDR3 is 14 amino acids long. The DNA for the CDR3 is TGTGCCAGCACAAGAACAGCGGGGACAGGGGAGCTGTTTTTT. Translated, it gives CASTRTAGTGELFF.

V usage is TRBV28 and J usage is TRBJ1-1, with D possibly matching TRBD1 (6 bases). V was cut by 2 bases and J by 4 bases, with 14 bases left in between. The germline V gene has CDR1 MDHEN and CDR2 SYDVKM. The CDR3 has 15 amino acids. CDR3 nucleotide sequence: TGTGCCAGCAGTTTAGGGCACAACAGGGTCACTGAAGCTTTCTTT. It codes for CASSLGHNRVTEAFF.

The V and J genes are TRBV7-9 and TRBJ1-4, with 9 bases fitting TRBD1. This CDR3 has 14 residues. The germline V gene encodes CDR1 SEHNR and CDR2 FQNEAQ (reference sequence). J lost 5 bases, V lost 5 bases, and 3 bases had no gene match. The CDR3 DNA is TGTGCCAGCAGCCTCGGACAGGGGAATGAAAAACTGTTTTTT. Protein product: CASSLGQGNEKLFF.

The chain joins TRBV25-1 to TRBJ1-6, with 9 bases fitting TRBD1. Trimming at V came to 4 bases and at J to 10 bases, leaving 2 bases not matched to a gene. The CDR3 totals 13 residues. Germline assignment: CDR1 MGHDK and CDR2 SYGVNS. The CDR3 nucleotides are TGTGCCAGCAGTGTCACAGGGGGCTCACCCCTCCACTTT. It translates to CASSVTGGSPLHF.

This chain uses TRBV4-1 with TRBJ1-1, with D unclear. Germline V gene lookup returns CDR1 MGHRA and CDR2 YSYEKL. V was pared by 2 bases and J by 0 bases, with 10 bases between. The CDR3 loop spans 15 amino acids. This chain's CDR3 is CASSQYRGMNTEAFF. CDR3 DNA sequence: TGCGCCAGCAGCCAATACCGCGGTATGAACACTGAAGCTTTCTTT.

The rearrangement joins TRBV24-1 to TRBJ1-2; TRBD1 agrees at 7 bases. The CDR3 is 13 residues long. Germline CDR1 reads KGHDR; CDR2 reads SFDVKD. The V gene end was trimmed by 4 bases and the J gene end by 7 bases; junction bases not matched to a gene: 5. The CDR3 DNA is TGTGCCACCAGTGACCTCGGGACAGCTGGCTACACCTTC. Translating gives CATSDLGTAGYTF.

The rearrangement uses TRBV19 and TRBJ2-3, with D possibly TRBD1 on 6 matching bases. The V gene's germline CDR1 is LNHDA and CDR2 SQIVND (reference sequence). The length of the CDR3 is 16 residues. V was shortened by 7 bases and J by 0 bases, with 17 bases between the two germline ends. CDR3 in amino acids: CASTDSGGRSTDTQYF. CDR3 bases: TGTGCCAGTACGGACTCTGGGGGCCGCAGCACAGATACGCAGTATTTT.